This T cell receptor beta chain comes out of a study of control samples from healthy donors and cancer patients. Clones were sequenced by immunoSEQ multiplex PCR, and TCRdb holds only the in-frame ones, with some missing. The sample includes about 51,000 clones, 80% seen only once; the top ten take roughly a tenth. The length of the CDR3 is 14 residues. Germline CDR1 and CDR2: MNHNS and SASEGT. Trimming removed 1 base at V and 7 bases at J, with 11 bases between. This chain uses TRBV6-1 with TRBJ1-5, with D maybe TRBD1 (5 bases). The receptor was isolated from a man in his sixties or seventies in good health. The specimen sequenced was blood. The CDR3 DNA sequence: TGTGCCAGCAGTGAAGGGGGCCGAGAACAGCCCCAGCATTTT. Translated, it gives CASSEGGREQPQHF.